This passage covers 30 T cell receptor beta chains from one sample sequenced in a study of OX40 agonist ivuxolimab in advanced cancers. Measured with immunoSEQ multiplex PCR; TCRdb has only the in-frame clones, and not every one. Here the sample spans some 69,000 clones, over 75% being singletons. The sequences come from CD4+ or CD8+ T cells sorted from blood, collected in a trial of the OX40 agonist ivuxolimab. These receptors were collected from an adult with an advanced solid tumor such as melanoma, head and neck, liver or kidney cancer.

J is TRBJ1-5 and V is TRBV28, with D possibly TRBD1 on 5 matching bases. Per germline, CDR1 MDHEN and CDR2 SYDVKM. The CDR3 loop spans 12 amino acids. V was shortened by 4 bases and J by 6 bases, with 7 bases between the two germline ends. This CDR3 reads CASSSGSQPQHF. The CDR3 nucleotides are TGTGCCAGCAGTTCAGGGAGTCAGCCCCAGCATTTT.

The chain combines TRBV6-7 with TRBJ1-5, with unresolved D. TRBV6-7 is noted as an ORF with a role that remains uncertain. V lost 7 bases and J 5 bases, leaving 9 bases between the germline ends. This CDR3 has 12 amino acids. CDR3 sequence reads: CASKGRYQPQHF. The CDR3 nucleotides read TGTGCCAGCAAGGGCAGGTATCAGCCCCAGCATTTT.

This chain joins TRBV7-2 and TRBJ1-1; D not resolved. The CDR3 runs 13 residues. Trimming stripped 2 bases from V and 1 base from J, with 5 bases between. CDR1 SGHTA and CDR2 FQGNSA come from the germline V gene. The CDR3 DNA reads TGTGCCAGCAGCTTACAGGCGAACACTGAAGCTTTCTTT. Translation: CASSLQANTEAFF.

V is TRBV6-1 and J is TRBJ2-5, with TRBD1 identical over 10 bases. With V trimmed by 7 bases and J by 2 bases, 4 bases remained unmatched. The CDR3 is 14 residues long. The germline CDR1 and CDR2 sequences are MNHNS and SASEGT. The CDR3 bases are TGTGCCAGCACCGGGGGACAGGGGCAAGAGACCCAGTACTTC. As protein: CASTGGQGQETQYF.

The V call is TRBV19, the J call TRBJ2-5; D is unresolved. Per the germline V gene, CDR1 is LNHDA and CDR2 is SQIVND (reference sequence). V shed 3 bases and J shed 1 base, with 9 bases lying between them. The CDR3 contains 14 residues. The CDR3: CASSIGGAQETQYF. The CDR3 nucleotides read TGTGCCAGTAGTATCGGTGGCGCCCAAGAGACCCAGTACTTC. Drawing the rest from reference TRBV19 and TRBJ2-5, the complete variable domain is DGGITQSPKYLFRKEGQNVTLSCEQNLNHDAMYWYRQDPGQGLRLIYYSQIVNDFQKGDIAEGYSVSREKKESFPLTVTSAQKNPTAFYLCASSIGGAQETQYFGPGTRLLVL.

V is TRBV28 and J is TRBJ1-2; no clear D gene. Looked up from germline, CDR1 is MDHEN and CDR2 is SYDVKM. Trimming removed 7 bases from V and 10 bases from J, with 13 bases in between. The CDR3 is made up of 11 amino acids. The CDR3 loop is CASNLHESYTF. The CDR3 DNA reads as TGTGCCAGCAACCTTCATGAATCCTACACCTTC.

The chain uses TRBV18 and TRBJ2-1; 11 nucleotides line up with TRBD2. Trimming took 4 bases from V and 4 from J; bases not matched to a gene: 9. The CDR3 has 17 amino acids. Germline loops: CDR1 KGHSH, CDR2 LQKENI. The CDR3 coding sequence is TGTGCCAGCTCACTCACCCGGGGACTAGCGGAGTACAATGAGCAGTTCTTC. Translation gives CASSLTRGLAEYNEQFF.

The chain recombines TRBV21-1 with TRBJ2-3; no DNA check was done on the table's D call, TRBD2. TRBV21-1 is an annotated pseudogene. The CDR3 spans 14 residues. The CDR3 region is CASSKGPTTDTQYF. In DNA, the CDR3 is TGTGCCAGCAGCAAAGGACCAACTACGGATACGCAGTATTTT.

The chain employs TRBV18 and TRBJ1-5; D is unresolved. The CDR3 is made up of 15 amino acids. Germline values: CDR1 KGHSH, CDR2 LQKENI. V lost 5 bases to trimming and J lost 0 bases, with 11 bases between them. Here the CDR3 reads CASSGSGHSNQPQHF. As DNA, the CDR3 is TGTGCCAGCTCAGGGTCCGGGCATAGCAATCAGCCCCAGCATTTT.

Note on this clone: The junction and the germline gene differ at one end; a read error may be behind it. The CDR3 loop reads CASSLAAGLAGLYEQFF. In DNA form, the CDR3 reads TGTGCCAGCAGCCTAGCGGCGGGACTAGCGGGACTTTATGAGCAGTTCTTC. V gene TRBV7-2 combines with J gene TRBJ2-1; 13 bases align to TRBD2. Germline-derived CDR1 and CDR2 are SGHTA and FQGNSA. CDR3 length: 17 amino acids.

The chain combines TRBV7-2 with TRBJ2-3; perhaps TRBD1 as D (6 bases). The germline V and J ends were trimmed by 1 base and 7 bases, with 9 bases remaining between them. Germline CDR1 SGHTA, CDR2 FQGNSA. The CDR3 covers 13 residues. The CDR3 protein is CASSLGTEHTQYF. CDR3 coding DNA: TGTGCCAGCAGCTTAGGGACAGAGCATACGCAGTATTTT.

The chain couples TRBV6-5 to TRBJ2-3; no clear D gene. Trimming removed 0 bases at V and 5 bases at J, with 9 bases between. Germline-derived CDR1 and CDR2 are MNHEY and SVGAGI. The CDR3 length is 14 residues. The CDR3 DNA reads TGTGCCAGCAGTTACTCGGGTTCGGGAGATACGCAGTATTTT. Translated, it gives CASSYSGSGDTQYF.

CDR3 DNA sequence: TGTGCCAGCAGCCCGGGACTGATACTCTTAGAGACCCAGTACTTC. Amino acids: CASSPGLILLETQYF. V and J are TRBV25-1 and TRBJ2-5; TRBD2 is a possible D gene (6 bases). Trimming pared 6 bases from V and 4 bases from J, leaving 18 bases between. The CDR3 covers 15 residues. From germline, CDR1 is MGHDK and CDR2 SYGVNS.

The gene calls are TRBV19 and TRBJ2-1; D is possibly TRBD1 (6 bases). Germline values: CDR1 LNHDA, CDR2 SQIVND (reference sequence). Trimming cost V 6 bases and J 6 bases, with 18 bases left between them. The CDR3 has 15 amino acids. CDR3 loop: CASSTTGNLRNEQFF. In nucleotides, the CDR3 is TGTGCCAGTAGCACCACAGGGAATCTACGCAATGAGCAGTTCTTC.

The chain combines TRBV7-9 with TRBJ2-2; D is ambiguous. The CDR3 has 15 amino acids. CDR1 SEHNR and CDR2 FQNEAQ come from the germline V gene (reference sequence). Deletions cut 6 bases from V and 6 bases from J, with 17 bases between. The CDR3, as DNA: TGTGCCAGCAGACCGACGTTTGATGGGGCCGGGGAGCTGTTTTTT. It yields the protein CASRPTFDGAGELFF.

The chain is built from TRBV11-3 and TRBJ2-5; TRBD2 might be the D (6 bases). CDR3 size: 13 residues. Looked up from germline, CDR1 is SGHNT and CDR2 is YENEEA. Trimming took 5 bases from V and 3 from J, leaving 10 bases between them. The CDR3 loop is CASSRGWEETQYF. In nucleotides, the CDR3 is TGTGCCAGCAGCCGGGGGTGGGAAGAGACCCAGTACTTC.

The chain's CDR3 is CASSPGTDHGNTIYF. Written as DNA, the CDR3 is TGTGCCAGCTCACCCGGGACAGACCATGGAAACACCATATATTTT. V and J are TRBV18 and TRBJ1-3, with 7 bases identical to TRBD1. V gave up 3 bases and J gave up 3 bases; unmatched junction bases: 5. This CDR3 spans 15 amino acids. Germline values: CDR1 KGHSH, CDR2 LQKENI.

The genes are TRBV7-3 and TRBJ1-3; D is ambiguous. The CDR3 covers 14 residues. Per the germline V gene, CDR1 is SGHTA and CDR2 is FQGTGA. Trimming took off 5 bases at V and 0 bases at J, with 8 bases between the two ends. In DNA form, the CDR3 reads TGTGCCAGCAGCCCCAGCGCCTCTGGAAACACCATATATTTT. Its protein is CASSPSASGNTIYF.

This clone was seen more than once but under ten times. The gene calls are TRBV30 and TRBJ1-5; D gene uncertain. CDR1 and CDR2 from the germline V gene are GTSNPN and SVGIG (reference sequence). The germline V and J ends were trimmed by 3 bases and 4 bases, with 13 bases remaining between them. The CDR3 is 14 residues long. CDR3 in amino acids: CAWSPGIRNQPQHF. DNA of the CDR3: TGTGCCTGGAGCCCGGGGATTAGGAATCAGCCCCAGCATTTT.

This rearrangement joins TRBV12-5 to TRBJ2-5, with 7 bases lining up with TRBD1. Trimming at V came to 6 bases and at J to 2 bases, leaving 3 bases not matched to a gene. Looked up from germline, CDR1 is LGHNT and CDR2 is FRNRAP. The CDR3 has 13 residues. The CDR3 DNA follows: TGTGCTAGTGGAACGGGACAGCAAGAGACCCAGTACTTC. It encodes CASGTGQQETQYF.

The gene calls are TRBV2 and TRBJ1-1; a weak D match, TRBD1 (5 bases). Trimming left V 10 bases short and J 6 bases short, with 12 bases between. The CDR3 is 11 amino acids. CDR1 is SNHLY and CDR2 is FYNNEI in the germline V gene. The CDR3 bases are TGTGCCATTGGACGGGGCGCTGAAGCTTTCTTT. Translation gives CAIGRGAEAFF.

The V call is TRBV4-3, the J call TRBJ2-1, with 12 bases fitting TRBD2. The V gene's germline CDR1 is LGHNA and CDR2 YSLEER. The V gene end was trimmed by 0 bases and the J gene end by 10 bases; junction bases not matched to a gene: 25. CDR3 length: 22 residues. CDR3 residues: CASSQDRGGTGDLLAGGGEQFF. The CDR3 bases are TGCGCCAGCAGCCAAGATAGGGGGGGGACAGGGGACTTACTAGCGGGAGGAGGCGAGCAGTTCTTC.

This chain connects TRBV4-2 to TRBJ2-7, with D perhaps TRBD1 (5 bases). V lost 0 bases to trimming and J lost 6 bases, with 12 bases between them. The length of the CDR3 is 14 residues. CDR1 and CDR2 from the germline V gene are LGHNA and YNFKEQ. CDR3 region: CASSQDPSRGEQYF. CDR3 DNA: TGTGCCAGCAGCCAAGATCCTAGTAGGGGCGAGCAGTACTTC.

About this clone: Mismatch with germline at one junction end may stem from a read error. The rearrangement links TRBV6-6 to TRBJ2-7; 9 bases align to TRBD1. In germline, CDR1 is MNHNY, CDR2 SVGAGI (reference sequence). This CDR3 spans 14 amino acids. In DNA, the CDR3 is TGTGCCAGCAATTACAACAGGGGGCCCTACGAGCAGTACTTC. This translates into CASNYNRGPYEQYF.

The chain uses TRBV28 and TRBJ1-5, with TRBD1 as a possible D gene (6 bases). The germline V gene encodes CDR1 MDHEN and CDR2 SYDVKM. The CDR3 runs 15 residues. V was cut by 6 bases and J by 7 bases, with 19 bases left in between. CDR3 bases: TGTGCCAGCAGCCCCGCGGTGGGGGGCGGACAGCCCCAGCATTTT. This encodes CASSPAVGGGQPQHF.

The chain has TRBV19 and TRBJ1-2; 7 nucleotides align to TRBD1. The CDR3 covers 12 residues. J was trimmed by 6 bases and V by 8 bases; bases with no gene match: 6. CDR1 is LNHDA, CDR2 SQIVND, per germline (reference sequence). The chain's CDR3 is CASSGQIDGYTF. The CDR3 DNA follows: TGTGCCAGTTCGGGACAGATTGATGGCTACACCTTC.

V and J are TRBV28 and TRBJ1-5; D remains ambiguous. The CDR3 runs to 11 residues. V lost 3 bases to trimming and J lost 7 bases, with 4 bases between them. Germline V CDR1 and CDR2: MDHEN, SYDVKM. CDR3 nucleotides: TGTGCCAGCAGTTTGGGGCAGCCCCAGCATTTT. The encoded protein is CASSLGQPQHF. The complete variable domain, with remaining parts taken from reference TRBV28 and TRBJ1-5, reads DVKVTQSSRYLVKRTGEKVFLECVQDMDHENMFWYRQDPGLGLRLIYFSYDVKMKEKGDIPEGYSVSREKKERFSLILESASTNQTSMYLCASSLGQPQHFGDGTRLSIL.

V usage is TRBV4-1 and J usage is TRBJ1-2; perhaps TRBD1 as D (6 bases). V was shortened by 1 base and J by 5 bases, with 8 bases between the two germline ends. CDR3 length equals 13 residues. Per the germline V gene, CDR1 is MGHRA and CDR2 is YSYEKL. CDR3 bases: TGCGCCAGCAGCCAAGCGACAGGATATGGCTACACCTTC. Protein: CASSQATGYGYTF.

The chain has TRBV5-1 and TRBJ2-1; 10 bases line up with TRBD1. The CDR3 is 15 amino acids. Germline V gives CDR1 SGHRS, CDR2 YFSETQ. V dropped 1 base and J dropped 3; count of bases not matched to a gene: 1. CDR3 bases: TGCGCCAGCAGCTTGAGGACAGGGGGCTACAATGAGCAGTTCTTC. Protein product: CASSLRTGGYNEQFF.

The rearrangement uses TRBV5-4 and TRBJ2-2, with D possibly being TRBD2 (6 bases). Trimming took 1 base from V and 1 from J, leaving 11 bases between them. The CDR3 sequence is 16 residues long. Per the germline V gene, CDR1 is SGHNT and CDR2 is YYREEE (reference sequence). The CDR3 sequence is CASSLFRGMNTGELFF. The CDR3 coding sequence is TGTGCCAGCAGCTTGTTTCGCGGGATGAACACCGGGGAGCTGTTTTTT.